Sequencing of this TCR beta chain was carried out in a study of blood T cell repertoires in COVID-19. At the level of the study: Samples representing acute and convalescent COVID-19 were sourced from the United States, Italy and Spain. In each case, the material was cDNA or gDNA derived from T cells, B-cell-depleted T cells, or PBMCs.

The CDR3 spans 15 residues. In germline, CDR1 is SGHRS, CDR2 YFSETQ. The junction had 9 bases not matched to a gene; V was cut back by 5 bases and J by 4 bases. Repertoires were generated with immunoSEQ multiplex PCR, while TCRdb's copy carries only in-frame clones and drops some. The table records about 120,000 clones, around 70% of them present only once. This clone was found a few times. This TCR came from a man aged 55 to 70 with acute or convalescent COVID-19. V usage is TRBV5-1 and J usage is TRBJ2-5; TRBD2 matches 9 bases. Sequenced input: peripheral blood. The CDR3 bases are TGCGCCAGCAGACCTCTAGCGGGATACAGAGAGACCCAGTACTTC. Encoded protein: CASRPLAGYRETQYF.